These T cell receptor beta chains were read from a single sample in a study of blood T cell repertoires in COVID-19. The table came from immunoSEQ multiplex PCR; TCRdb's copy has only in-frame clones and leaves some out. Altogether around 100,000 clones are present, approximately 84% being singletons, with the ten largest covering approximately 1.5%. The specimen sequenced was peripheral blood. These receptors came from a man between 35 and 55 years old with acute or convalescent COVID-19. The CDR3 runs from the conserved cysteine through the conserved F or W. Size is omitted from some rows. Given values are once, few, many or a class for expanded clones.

CATSEGTVPNQPQHF TRBJ1-5 . TRBV24-1
CASSPPRGGTGELFF TRBJ2-2 . TRBV7-6
CASSPEMHSYGYTF TRBJ1-2 . TRBV19
CAISEVGGDKAEAFF TRBJ1-1 . TRBV10-3
CASSRWRDHEQYF TRBJ2-7 . TRBV4-1
CASSLELGTIAGNTIYF TRBJ1-3 . TRBV7-6
CASSLKGQGWEKLFF TRBJ1-4 . TRBV27
CASSPRGLLGNEQFF TRBJ2-1 . TRBV6-5
CASSLRQRMRLTNTGELFF TRBJ2-2 . TRBV7-9
CASSYSSSRNNSPLHF TRBJ1-6 . TRBV6-5
CASRAGESYNEQFF TRBJ2-1 . TRBV6-5
CASSLGQVNSPLHF TRBJ1-6 . TRBV7-3
CASRMPGDRPNTEAFF TRBJ1-1 once TRBV12-2
CASSRRQGVNTEAFF TRBJ1-1 . TRBV14
CASGGLGTQYF TRBJ2-5 . TRBV24-1
CASSPERARDEQYF TRBJ2-7 . TRBV18
CAISRADTQYF TRBJ2-3 . TRBV10-3
CASSLGASGTDTQYF TRBJ2-3 . TRBV28
CASSWTGVDYEQYF TRBJ2-7 . TRBV28
CASSRQEVNEKLFF TRBJ1-4 . TRBV6-5
CARLWGGESYEQYF TRBJ2-7 . TRBV9
CASSPRTGSGANVLTF TRBJ2-6 . TRBV18